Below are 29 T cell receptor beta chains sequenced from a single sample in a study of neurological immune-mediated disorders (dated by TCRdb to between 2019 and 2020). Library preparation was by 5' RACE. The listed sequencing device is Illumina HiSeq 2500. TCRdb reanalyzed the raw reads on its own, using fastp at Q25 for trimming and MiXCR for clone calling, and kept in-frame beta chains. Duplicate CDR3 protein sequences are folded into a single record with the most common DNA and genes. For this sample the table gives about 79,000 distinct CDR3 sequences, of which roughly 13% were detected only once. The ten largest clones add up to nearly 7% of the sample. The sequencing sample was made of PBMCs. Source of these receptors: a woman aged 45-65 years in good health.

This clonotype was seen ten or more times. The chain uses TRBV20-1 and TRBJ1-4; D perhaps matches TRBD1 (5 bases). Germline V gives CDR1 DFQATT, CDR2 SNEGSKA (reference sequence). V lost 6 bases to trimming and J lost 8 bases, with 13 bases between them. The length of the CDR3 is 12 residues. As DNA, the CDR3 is TGCAGTGCCCGAGGGGTGGGGGAAAAACTGTTTTTT. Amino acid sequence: CSARGVGEKLFF.

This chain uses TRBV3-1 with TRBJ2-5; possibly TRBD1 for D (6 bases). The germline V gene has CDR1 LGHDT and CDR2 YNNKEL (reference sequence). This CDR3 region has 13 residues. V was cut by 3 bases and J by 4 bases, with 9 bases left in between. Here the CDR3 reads CASSHRGGETQYF. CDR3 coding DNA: TGTGCCAGCAGCCACAGGGGTGGAGAGACCCAGTACTTC.

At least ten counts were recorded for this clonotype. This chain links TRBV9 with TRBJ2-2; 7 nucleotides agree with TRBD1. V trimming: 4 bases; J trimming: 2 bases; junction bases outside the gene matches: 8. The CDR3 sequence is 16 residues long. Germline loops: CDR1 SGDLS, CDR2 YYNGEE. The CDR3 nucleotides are TGTGCCAGCAGCCGACCTACAGGGGCAAACACCGGGGAGCTGTTTTTT. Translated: CASSRPTGANTGELFF.

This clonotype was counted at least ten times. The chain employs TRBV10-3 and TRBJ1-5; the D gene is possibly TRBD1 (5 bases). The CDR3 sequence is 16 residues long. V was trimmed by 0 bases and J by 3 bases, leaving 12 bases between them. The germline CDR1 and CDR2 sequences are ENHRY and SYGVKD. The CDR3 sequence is CAISESTRGFNQPQHF. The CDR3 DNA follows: TGTGCCATCAGTGAGTCGACTCGGGGGTTCAATCAGCCCCAGCATTTT.

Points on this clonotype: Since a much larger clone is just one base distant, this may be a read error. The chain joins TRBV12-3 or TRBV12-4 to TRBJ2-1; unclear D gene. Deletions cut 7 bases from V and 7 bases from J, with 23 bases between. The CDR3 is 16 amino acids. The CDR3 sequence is CASTTSWVHGRNEQFF. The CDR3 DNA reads TGTGCCAGCACCACATCTTGGGTACATGGACGGAATGAGCAGTTCTTC.

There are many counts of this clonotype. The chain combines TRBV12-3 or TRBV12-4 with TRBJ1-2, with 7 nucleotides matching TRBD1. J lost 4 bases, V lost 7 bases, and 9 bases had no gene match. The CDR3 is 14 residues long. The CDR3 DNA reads TGTGCCAGCAAACCGACAGGGTACGGCTATGGCTACACCTTC. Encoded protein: CASKPTGYGYGYTF.

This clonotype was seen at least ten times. CDR3 nucleotides: TGCGCCAGCGCCAAGACGGACACGATAAATGAAAAACTGTTTTTT. It specifies CASAKTDTINEKLFF. This chain links TRBV5-1 with TRBJ1-4; D might be TRBD1 (5 bases). CDR3 length: 15 residues. Trimming removed 7 bases from V and 5 bases from J, with 18 bases in between. Germline assignment: CDR1 SGHRS and CDR2 YFSETQ.

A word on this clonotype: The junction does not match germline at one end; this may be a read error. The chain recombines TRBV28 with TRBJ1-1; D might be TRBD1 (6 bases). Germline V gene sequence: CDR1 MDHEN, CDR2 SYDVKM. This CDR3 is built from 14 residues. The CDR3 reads CVSAGGGVNTEAFF. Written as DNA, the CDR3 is TGTGTCAGCGCCGGAGGGGGTGTGAACACTGAAGCTTTCTTT.

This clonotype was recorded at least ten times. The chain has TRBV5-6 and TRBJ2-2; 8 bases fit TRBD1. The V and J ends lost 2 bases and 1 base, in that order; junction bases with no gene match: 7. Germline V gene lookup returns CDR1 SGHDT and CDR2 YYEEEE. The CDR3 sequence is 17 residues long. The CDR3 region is CASSFFRGPRNTGELFF. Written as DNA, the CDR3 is TGTGCCAGCAGCTTCTTCAGGGGGCCGCGGAACACCGGGGAGCTGTTTTTT.

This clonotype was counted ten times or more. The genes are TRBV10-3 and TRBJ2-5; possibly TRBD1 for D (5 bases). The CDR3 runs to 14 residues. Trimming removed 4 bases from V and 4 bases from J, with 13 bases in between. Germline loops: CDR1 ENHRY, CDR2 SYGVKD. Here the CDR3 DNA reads TGTGCCATCAGTGGGCAGGGTCCCCCAGAGACCCAGTACTTC. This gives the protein CAISGQGPPETQYF.

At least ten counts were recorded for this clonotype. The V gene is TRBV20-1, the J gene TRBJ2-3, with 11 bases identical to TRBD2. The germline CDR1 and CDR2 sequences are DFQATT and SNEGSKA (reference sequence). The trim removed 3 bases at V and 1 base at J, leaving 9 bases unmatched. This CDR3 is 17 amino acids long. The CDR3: CSASTDLAGGGTDTQYF. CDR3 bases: TGCAGTGCTAGTACGGACCTAGCGGGAGGAGGCACAGATACGCAGTATTTT.

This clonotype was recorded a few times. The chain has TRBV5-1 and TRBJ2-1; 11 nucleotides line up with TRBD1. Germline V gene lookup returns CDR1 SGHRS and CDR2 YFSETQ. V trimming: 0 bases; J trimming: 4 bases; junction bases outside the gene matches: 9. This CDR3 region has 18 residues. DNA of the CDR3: TGCGCCAGCAGCTTGGCCGGTCGGACAGGGGGCCGGTACAATGAGCAGTTCTTC. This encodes CASSLAGRTGGRYNEQFF. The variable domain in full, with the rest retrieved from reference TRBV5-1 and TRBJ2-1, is KAGVTQTPRYLIKTRGQQVTLSCSPISGHRSVSWYQQTPGQGLQFLFEYFSETQRNKGNFPGRFSGRQFSNSRSEMNVSTLELGDSALYLCASSLAGRTGGRYNEQFFGPGTRLTVL.

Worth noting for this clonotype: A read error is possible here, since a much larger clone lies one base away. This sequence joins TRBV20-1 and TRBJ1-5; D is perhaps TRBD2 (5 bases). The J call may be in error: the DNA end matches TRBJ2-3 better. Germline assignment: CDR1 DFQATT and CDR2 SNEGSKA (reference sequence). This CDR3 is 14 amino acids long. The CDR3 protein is CSASGDRGNQPQYF. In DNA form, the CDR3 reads TGCAGTGCTAGTGGCGACCGAGGGAATCAGCCCCAGTATTTT.

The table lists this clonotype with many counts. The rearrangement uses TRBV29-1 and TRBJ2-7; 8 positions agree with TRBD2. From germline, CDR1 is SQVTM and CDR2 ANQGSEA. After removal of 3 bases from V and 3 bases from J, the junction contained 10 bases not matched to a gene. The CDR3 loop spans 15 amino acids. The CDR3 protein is CSVELSGSPLYEQYF. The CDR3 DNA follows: TGCAGCGTTGAGCTAAGCGGGAGTCCCCTCTACGAGCAGTACTTC.

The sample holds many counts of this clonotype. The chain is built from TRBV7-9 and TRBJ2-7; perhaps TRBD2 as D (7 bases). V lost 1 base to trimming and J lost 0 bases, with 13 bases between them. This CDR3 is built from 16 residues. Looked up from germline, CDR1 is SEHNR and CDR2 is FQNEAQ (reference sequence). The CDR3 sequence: CASSLGRGGASYEQYF. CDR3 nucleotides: TGTGCCAGCAGCTTAGGGAGGGGGGGGGCCTCCTACGAGCAGTACTTC.

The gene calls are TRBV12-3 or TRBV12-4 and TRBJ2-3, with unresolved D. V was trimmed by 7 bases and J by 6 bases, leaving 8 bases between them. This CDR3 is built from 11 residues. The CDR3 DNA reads TGTGCCAGCATCCCCGTTGATACGCAGTATTTT. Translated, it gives CASIPVDTQYF.

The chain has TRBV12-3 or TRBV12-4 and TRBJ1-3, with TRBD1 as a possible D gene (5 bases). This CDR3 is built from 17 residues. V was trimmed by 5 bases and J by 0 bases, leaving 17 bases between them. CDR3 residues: CASSAPGRRNSGNTIYF. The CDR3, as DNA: TGTGCCAGCAGTGCCCCGGGACGGAGGAACTCTGGAAACACCATATATTTT.

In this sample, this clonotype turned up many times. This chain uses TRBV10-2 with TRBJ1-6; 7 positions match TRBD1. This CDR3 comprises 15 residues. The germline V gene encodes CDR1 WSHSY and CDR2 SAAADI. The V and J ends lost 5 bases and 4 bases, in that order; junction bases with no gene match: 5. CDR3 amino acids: CASSLLTGYNSPLHF. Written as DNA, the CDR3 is TGCGCCAGCAGTCTACTGACAGGGTATAATTCACCCCTCCACTTT.

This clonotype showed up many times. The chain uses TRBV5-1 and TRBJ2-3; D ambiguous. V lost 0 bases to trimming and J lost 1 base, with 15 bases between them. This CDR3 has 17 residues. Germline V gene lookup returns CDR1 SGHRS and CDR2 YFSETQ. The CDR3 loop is CASSLADVATGTDTQYF. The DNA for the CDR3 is TGCGCCAGCAGCTTGGCGGATGTAGCAACGGGCACAGATACGCAGTATTTT.

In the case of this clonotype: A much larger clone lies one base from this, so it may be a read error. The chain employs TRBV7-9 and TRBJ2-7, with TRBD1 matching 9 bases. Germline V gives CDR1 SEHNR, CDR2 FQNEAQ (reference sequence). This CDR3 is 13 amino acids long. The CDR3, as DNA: TGTGCCAGCAGCTCGACAGGGGGTGACGAGCGGTACTTC. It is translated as CASSSTGGDERYF.

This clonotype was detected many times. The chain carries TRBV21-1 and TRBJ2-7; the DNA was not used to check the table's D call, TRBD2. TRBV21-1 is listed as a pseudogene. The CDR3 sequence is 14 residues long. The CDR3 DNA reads TGTGCCAGCAGCAAAGAGGTGGGAGGCTACGAGCAGTACTTC. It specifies CASSKEVGGYEQYF.

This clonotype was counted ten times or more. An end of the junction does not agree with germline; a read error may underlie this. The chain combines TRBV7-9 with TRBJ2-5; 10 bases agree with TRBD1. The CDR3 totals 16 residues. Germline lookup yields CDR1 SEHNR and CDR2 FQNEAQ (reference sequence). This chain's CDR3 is CASSFTGQGVQETQYF. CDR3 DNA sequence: TGTGCCAGTAGCTTTACTGGACAGGGGGTACAAGAGACCCAGTACTTC.

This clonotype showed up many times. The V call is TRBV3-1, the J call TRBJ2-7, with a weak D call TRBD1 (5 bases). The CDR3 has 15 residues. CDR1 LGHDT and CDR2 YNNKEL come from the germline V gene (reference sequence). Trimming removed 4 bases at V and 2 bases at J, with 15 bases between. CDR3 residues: CASSPQGHYPYEQYF. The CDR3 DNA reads TGTGCCAGCAGCCCACAAGGACATTACCCCTACGAGCAGTACTTC.

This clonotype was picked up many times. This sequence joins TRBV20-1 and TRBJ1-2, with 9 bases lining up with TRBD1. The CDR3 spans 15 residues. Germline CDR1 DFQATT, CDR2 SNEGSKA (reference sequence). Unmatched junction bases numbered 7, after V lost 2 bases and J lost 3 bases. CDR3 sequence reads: CSARRTGVGDYGYTF. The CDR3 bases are TGCAGTGCTAGACGGACAGGGGTTGGAGACTATGGCTACACCTTC.

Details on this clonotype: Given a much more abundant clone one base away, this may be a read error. The DNA of the CDR3 is TGTGCCAGCAGTTCATGGCGCTCGGAGGAGCAGTACTTC. Protein: CASSSWRSEEQYF. V is TRBV28 and J is TRBJ2-7; D not certain. Germline V CDR1 and CDR2: MDHEN, SYDVKM. V was trimmed by 4 bases and J by 7 bases, leaving 14 bases between them. The CDR3 covers 13 residues.

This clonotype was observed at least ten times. This chain's CDR3 is CASYSDRLRGAFF. The CDR3, as DNA: TGTGCCAGCTACTCCGACAGGCTACGAGGAGCTTTCTTT. J is TRBJ1-1 and V is TRBV28; weak D call: TRBD1 (6 bases). CDR1 and CDR2 from the germline V gene are MDHEN and SYDVKM. The CDR3 spans 13 residues. Between the trimmed V and J ends, which lost 8 bases and 10 bases, there was a span of 20 bases.

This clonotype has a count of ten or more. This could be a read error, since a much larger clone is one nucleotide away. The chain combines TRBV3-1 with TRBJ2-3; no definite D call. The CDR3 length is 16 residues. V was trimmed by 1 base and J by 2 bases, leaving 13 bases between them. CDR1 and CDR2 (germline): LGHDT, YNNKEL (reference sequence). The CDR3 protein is CASSQALDPNTDTQYF. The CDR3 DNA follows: TGTGCCAGCAGCCAAGCCCTGGACCCTAACACAGATACGCAGTATTTT.

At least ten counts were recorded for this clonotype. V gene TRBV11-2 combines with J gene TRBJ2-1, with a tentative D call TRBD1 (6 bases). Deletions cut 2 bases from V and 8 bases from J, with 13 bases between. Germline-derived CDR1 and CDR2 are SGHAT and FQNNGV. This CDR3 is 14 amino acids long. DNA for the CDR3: TGTGCCAGCAGCTTACGAGGGGGTGGAGATGAGCAGTTCTTC. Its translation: CASSLRGGGDEQFF.

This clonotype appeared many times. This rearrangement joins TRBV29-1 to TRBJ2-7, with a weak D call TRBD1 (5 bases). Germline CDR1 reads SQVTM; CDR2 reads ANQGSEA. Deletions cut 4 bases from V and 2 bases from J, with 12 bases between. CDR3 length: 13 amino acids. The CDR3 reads CSVASRTTYEQYF. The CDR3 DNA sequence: TGCAGCGTTGCAAGCCGGACAACCTACGAGCAGTACTTC.